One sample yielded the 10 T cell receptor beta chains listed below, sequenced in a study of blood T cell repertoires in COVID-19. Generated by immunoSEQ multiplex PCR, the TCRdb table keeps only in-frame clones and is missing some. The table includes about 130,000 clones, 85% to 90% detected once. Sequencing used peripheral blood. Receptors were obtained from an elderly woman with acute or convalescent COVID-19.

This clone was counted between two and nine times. CDR3 DNA: TGTGCCAGCAGCGTAAAAGCGGGTAGCCCACTTGCCGAAAAACTGTTTTTT. Protein sequence: CASSVKAGSPLAEKLFF. This sequence joins TRBV14 and TRBJ1-4; D is ambiguous. CDR1 and CDR2 from the germline V gene are SGHDN and FVKESK. The CDR3 consists of 17 residues. Trimming removed 5 bases from V and 8 bases from J, with 24 bases in between.

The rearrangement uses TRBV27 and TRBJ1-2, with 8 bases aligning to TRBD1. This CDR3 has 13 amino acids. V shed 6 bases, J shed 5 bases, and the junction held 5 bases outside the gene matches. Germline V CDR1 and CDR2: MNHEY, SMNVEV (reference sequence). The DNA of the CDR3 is TGTGCCAGCAGGCTCGACAGGGGATATGGCTACACCTTC. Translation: CASRLDRGYGYTF.

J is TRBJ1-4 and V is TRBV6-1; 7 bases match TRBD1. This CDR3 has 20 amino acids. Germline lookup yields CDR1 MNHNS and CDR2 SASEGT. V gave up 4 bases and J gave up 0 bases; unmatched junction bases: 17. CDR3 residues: CASSGFPGRGTDSTNEKLFF. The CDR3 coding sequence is TGTGCCAGCAGTGGGTTTCCAGGGCGAGGGACAGATTCAACTAATGAAAAACTGTTTTTT.

The CDR3 protein is CASSLAGGRSEAFF. CDR3 DNA: TGCGCCAGCAGCTTAGCAGGGGGGAGGAGTGAAGCTTTCTTT. The chain combines TRBV5-1 with TRBJ1-1, with 7 bases aligning to TRBD1. This CDR3 has 14 residues. V shed 2 bases and J 7 bases; nucleotides not matched to a gene: 8. Germline CDR1 and CDR2: SGHRS and YFSETQ.

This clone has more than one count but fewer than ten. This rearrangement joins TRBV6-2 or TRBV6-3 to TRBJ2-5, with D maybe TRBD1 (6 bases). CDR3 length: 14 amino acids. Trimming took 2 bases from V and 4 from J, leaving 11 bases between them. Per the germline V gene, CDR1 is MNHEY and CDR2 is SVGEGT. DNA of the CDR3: TGTGCCAGCAGTTACCGGAACAGGGCAGAGACCCAGTACTTC. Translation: CASSYRNRAETQYF.

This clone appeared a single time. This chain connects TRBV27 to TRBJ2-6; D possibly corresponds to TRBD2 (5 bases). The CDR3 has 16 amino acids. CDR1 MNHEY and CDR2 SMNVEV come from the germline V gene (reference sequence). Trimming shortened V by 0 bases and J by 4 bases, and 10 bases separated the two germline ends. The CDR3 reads CASSLSRGWGANVLTF. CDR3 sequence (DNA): TGTGCCAGCAGTTTATCGAGAGGGTGGGGGGCCAACGTCCTGACTTTC.

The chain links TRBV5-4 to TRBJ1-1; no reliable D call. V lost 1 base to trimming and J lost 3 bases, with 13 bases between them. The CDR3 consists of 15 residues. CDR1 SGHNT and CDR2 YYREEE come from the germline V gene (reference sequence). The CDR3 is CASSLKAPGDTEAFF. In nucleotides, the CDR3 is TGTGCCAGCAGCTTGAAGGCCCCGGGAGACACTGAAGCTTTCTTT.

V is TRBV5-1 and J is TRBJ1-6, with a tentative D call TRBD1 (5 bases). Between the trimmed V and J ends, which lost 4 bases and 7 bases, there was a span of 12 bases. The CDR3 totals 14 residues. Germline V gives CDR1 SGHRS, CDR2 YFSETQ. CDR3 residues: CASSQGLVNSPLHF. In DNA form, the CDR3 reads TGCGCCAGCAGCCAGGGCCTTGTAAATTCACCCCTCCACTTT.

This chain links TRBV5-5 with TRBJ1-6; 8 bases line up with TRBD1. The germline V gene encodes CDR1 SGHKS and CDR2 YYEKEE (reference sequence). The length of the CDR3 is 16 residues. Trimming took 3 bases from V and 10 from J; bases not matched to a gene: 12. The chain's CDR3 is CASSSLNSGGNSPLHF. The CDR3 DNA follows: TGTGCCAGCAGCTCCCTAAATTCAGGGGGCAACTCACCCCTCCACTTT.

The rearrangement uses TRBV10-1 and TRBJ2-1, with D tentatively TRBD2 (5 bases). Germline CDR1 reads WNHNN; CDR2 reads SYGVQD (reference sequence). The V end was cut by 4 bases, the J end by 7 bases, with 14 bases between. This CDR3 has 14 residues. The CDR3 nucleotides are TGCGCCAGCAGTGCATGGGCCTCGGGAAATGAGCAGTTCTTC. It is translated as CASSAWASGNEQFF.